The text below deals with one T cell receptor (beta chain). The data were obtained in a study of blood T cell repertoires in COVID-19. About the research overall: From the United States, Italy and Spain came samples of acute and convalescent COVID-19. Nucleic acid was either cDNA or gDNA, and it came from T cells, B-cell-depleted T cells, or PBMCs.

As handled by the study authors: By means of reference gene primer amplification, nucleated cell counts were estimated. TCRdb's table, derived via immunoSEQ multiplex PCR, lists solely in-frame clones and lacks some. V, J and clone size derive from that table, while D and trimming were established from the DNA sequence. The sample has 150,000 to 200,000 clones; around 81% are singletons. This clonotype was obtained from a man aged 65 to 79 who had recovered from COVID-19. The sample taken for sequencing was peripheral blood.

CDR3 in amino acids: CASSFQAGGETQYF. For the CDR3, the DNA is TGTGCCAGCAGCTTCCAAGCGGGAGGAGAGACCCAGTACTTC. V and J are TRBV7-3 and TRBJ2-5; the match to TRBD2 covers 9 bases. CDR1 is SGHTA and CDR2 is FQGTGA in the germline V gene. This CDR3 has 14 residues. With V trimmed by 3 bases and J by 4 bases, 3 bases remained unmatched.